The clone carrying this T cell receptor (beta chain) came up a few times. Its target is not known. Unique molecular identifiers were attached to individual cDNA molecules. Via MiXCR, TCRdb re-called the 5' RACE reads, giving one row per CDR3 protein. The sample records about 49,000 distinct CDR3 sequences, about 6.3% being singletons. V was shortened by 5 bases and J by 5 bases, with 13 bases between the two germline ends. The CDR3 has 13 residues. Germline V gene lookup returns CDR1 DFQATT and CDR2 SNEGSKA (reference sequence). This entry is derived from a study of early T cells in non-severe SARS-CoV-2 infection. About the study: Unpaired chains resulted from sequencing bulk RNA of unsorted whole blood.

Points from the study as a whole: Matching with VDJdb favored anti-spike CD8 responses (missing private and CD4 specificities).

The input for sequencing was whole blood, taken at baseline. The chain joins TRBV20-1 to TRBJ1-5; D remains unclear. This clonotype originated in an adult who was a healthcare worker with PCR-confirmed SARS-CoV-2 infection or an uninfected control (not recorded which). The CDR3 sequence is CSAGPGPDQPQHF. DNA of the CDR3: TGCAGTGCTGGACCCGGCCCCGATCAGCCCCAGCATTTT.